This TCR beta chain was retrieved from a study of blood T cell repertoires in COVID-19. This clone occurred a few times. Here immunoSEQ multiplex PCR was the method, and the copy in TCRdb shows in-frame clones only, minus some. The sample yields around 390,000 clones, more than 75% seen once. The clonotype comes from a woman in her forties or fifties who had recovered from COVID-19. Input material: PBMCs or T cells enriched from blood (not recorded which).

CDR3 DNA sequence: TGTGCCAGTAGACCGGCCGGGTCGGGCAATCAGCCCCAGCATTTT. As protein: CASRPAGSGNQPQHF. The chain is built from TRBV19 and TRBJ1-5; D gene ambiguous. Germline V gives CDR1 LNHDA, CDR2 SQIVND (reference sequence). The CDR3 is 15 residues long. V gave up 6 bases and J gave up 2 bases, with 14 bases separating them.